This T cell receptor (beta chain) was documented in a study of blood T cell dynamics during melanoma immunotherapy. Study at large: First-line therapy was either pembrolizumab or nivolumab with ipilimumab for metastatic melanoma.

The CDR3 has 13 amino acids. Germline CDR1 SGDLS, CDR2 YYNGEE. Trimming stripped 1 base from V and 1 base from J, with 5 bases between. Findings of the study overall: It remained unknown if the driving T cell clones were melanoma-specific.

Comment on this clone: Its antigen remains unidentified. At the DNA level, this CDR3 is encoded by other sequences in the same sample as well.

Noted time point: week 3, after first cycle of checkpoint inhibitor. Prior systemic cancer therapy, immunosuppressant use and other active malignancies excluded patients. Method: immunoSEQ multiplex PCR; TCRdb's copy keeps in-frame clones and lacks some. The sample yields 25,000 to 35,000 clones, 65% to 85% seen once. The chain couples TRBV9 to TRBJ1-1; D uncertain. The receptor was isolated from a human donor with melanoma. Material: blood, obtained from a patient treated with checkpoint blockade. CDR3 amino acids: CASSVTGNTEAFF. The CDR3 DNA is TGTGCCAGCAGCGTAACTGGGAACACTGAAGCTTTCTTT. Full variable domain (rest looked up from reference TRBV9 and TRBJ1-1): DSGVTQTPKHLITATGQRVTLRCSPRSGDLSVYWYQQSLDQGLQFLIQYYNGEERAKGNILERFSAQQFPDLHSELNLSSLELGDSALYFCASSVTGNTEAFFGQGTRLTVV.